Listed below are T cell receptor beta chains from one sample, sequenced in a study of shared clonotypes between healthy human individuals. The assay was immunoSEQ multiplex PCR, and TCRdb's table has in-frame clones only and misses some. The table shows about 1 million clones, with around 76% occurring only once. Sequences were obtained from memory CD4+ T cells sorted from blood. These receptors originate from a man between 18 and 29 years old in good health. CDR3s include the opening cysteine and the closing phenylalanine or tryptophan. The order of the fields is CDR3 length, V gene, D gene, clone size, J gene, CDR3 protein, CDR3 DNA. D genes are given only for firm matches. Clone size is stated in some rows and not others, as once, few, many or a class when expanded.

length: 15; V: TRBV30; D: -; size: -; J: TRBJ1-2; CDR3: CAWNPGGAGNYGYTF; DNA: TGTGCCTGGAACCCGGGGGGGGCGGGTAACTATGGCTACACCTTC
length: 13; V: TRBV6-6; D: -; size: -; J: TRBJ2-3; CDR3: CASSSPPGPTQYF; DNA: TGTGCCAGCAGTTCCCCCCCGGGCCCCACCCAGTATTTT
length: 15; V: TRBV7-9; D: -; size: -; J: TRBJ1-2; CDR3: CASSLGEGASYGYTF; DNA: TGTGCCAGCAGCTTGGGAGAGGGAGCTTCCTATGGCTACACCTTC
length: 14; V: TRBV5-1; D: -; size: -; J: TRBJ2-2; CDR3: CASSLRTNTGELFF; DNA: TGCGCCAGCAGCTTGAGGACTAACACCGGGGAGCTGTTTTTT
length: 14; V: TRBV9; D: TRBD1; size: -; J: TRBJ1-2; CDR3: CASSATGTDNGYTF; DNA: TGTGCCAGCAGCGCGACAGGGACCGACAATGGCTACACCTTC
length: 16; V: TRBV30; D: TRBD1; size: -; J: TRBJ1-3; CDR3: CAWSSGQGGDGNTIYF; DNA: TGTGCCTGGAGTTCAGGACAGGGAGGGGACGGAAACACCATATATTTT
length: 14; V: TRBV6-6; D: TRBD1; size: -; J: TRBJ1-2; CDR3: CATTGQGVNYGYTF; DNA: TGTGCCACCACGGGACAGGGGGTTAACTATGGCTACACCTTC
length: 13; V: TRBV6-1; D: -; size: -; J: TRBJ2-7; CDR3: CASSAGEYYEQYF; DNA: TGTGCCAGCAGTGCAGGGGAATACTACGAGCAGTACTTC
length: 13; V: TRBV30; D: -; size: -; J: TRBJ1-4; CDR3: CAYKRNAGEKLFF; DNA: TGTGCCTATAAACGGAACGCCGGGGAAAAACTGTTTTTT
length: 16; V: TRBV5-1; D: TRBD1; size: few; J: TRBJ2-1; CDR3: CASSPGGQGNYNEQFF; DNA: TGCGCCAGCAGCCCAGGAGGACAGGGCAACTACAATGAGCAGTTCTTC
length: 14; V: TRBV30; D: TRBD2; size: many; J: TRBJ2-1; CDR3: CAWTSRGRGNEQFF; DNA: TGTGCCTGGACCTCTCGCGGGAGGGGAAATGAGCAGTTCTTC
length: 16; V: TRBV5-1; D: TRBD1; size: -; J: TRBJ2-2; CDR3: CASSRTGDMNTGELFF; DNA: TGCGCCAGCAGCAGGACAGGGGACATGAACACCGGGGAGCTGTTTTTT
length: 15; V: TRBV6-6; D: TRBD1; size: many; J: TRBJ1-6; CDR3: CASTSRGLGNSPLHF; DNA: TGTGCCAGCACGAGCAGGGGGCTTGGTAATTCACCCCTCCACTTT
length: 14; V: TRBV5-1; D: -; size: -; J: TRBJ1-1; CDR3: CASSLDGPVREAFF; DNA: TGCGCCAGCAGCTTGGACGGCCCAGTGCGGGAAGCTTTCTTT
length: 14; V: TRBV5-1; D: -; size: -; J: TRBJ1-4; CDR3: CASSPDVGGGKLFF; DNA: TGCGCCAGCAGCCCGGATGTGGGAGGCGGAAAACTGTTTTTT
length: 14; V: TRBV4-1; D: -; size: -; J: TRBJ2-7; CDR3: CASSQARERYEQYF; DNA: TGCGCCAGCAGCCAAGCGCGGGAACGTTACGAGCAGTACTTC
length: 16; V: TRBV5-6; D: -; size: -; J: TRBJ2-7; CDR3: CAERGLTTTLRREQYF; DNA: TGTGCCGAGAGAGGATTAACAACAACGCTTCGACGGGAGCAGTACTTC